This record covers a single T cell receptor beta chain. Its target is not known. Donors each contributed one blood sample measuring under 3 ml. The CDR3 runs to 13 residues. Every TCR library consumed around 4,000 ng of total RNA. cDNA for each sample came from eight separate reactions. TCRdb reprocessed the 5' RACE reads and keeps a single row for each CDR3 protein, giving no DNA. Its listing shows 350,000 to 500,000 distinct CDR3 sequences. These data belong to a study of monozygotic twins with inflammatory bowel disease. Study findings and constraints: People with IBD had fewer clonotypes in common with others than healthy twins did, especially with disease activity.

The chain has TRBV12-3 or TRBV12-4 and TRBJ1-1. This clonotype was obtained from a human donor with ulcerative colitis or Crohn's disease, or a healthy co-twin of an affected twin (not recorded which). Sequenced: blood. The CDR3 loop reads CASSLKVESEAFF.